This TCR beta chain was captured in a study of blood T cells in healthy people across ages. The CDR3 extends over 15 amino acids. Per germline, CDR1 SEHNR and CDR2 FQNEAQ (reference sequence). The trim removed 3 bases at V and 7 bases at J, leaving 6 bases unmatched. It was with a sample-barcoded 5' primer and a J-beta primer mix that a second PCR of roughly 7 to 12 cycles was run. TCRdb itself ran the 5' RACE reads through MiXCR, one entry per CDR3 protein. The table records more than 800,000 distinct CDR3 sequences, around 28% of them present only once. The sequenced sample was blood. V usage is TRBV7-9 and J usage is TRBJ2-1, with TRBD2 matching 10 bases. This TCR was recovered from an elderly woman in good health. CDR3 loop: CASSFPSGGSNEQFF. In DNA form, the CDR3 reads TGTGCCAGCAGCTTCCCTAGCGGGGGAAGTAATGAGCAGTTCTTC.